This entry is about one T cell receptor (beta chain). Antigen specificity is unknown. From germline, CDR1 is MDHEN and CDR2 SYDVKM. V lost 6 bases to trimming and J lost 4 bases, with 19 bases between them. This CDR3 region has 17 residues. These data originate in a study of T cell responses to AZD1222 COVID-19 vaccine. Study results and limitations: The breadth and depth of Spike-specific TCRs increased once two AZD1222 doses had been given. Donors were mostly white British, more females; clonal diversity possibly underestimated. Regions 160-218 and 743-854 held dominance among vaccine-associated CD4 TCRs, which spanned spike. Baseline serostatus was positive in only a handful of AZD1222 recipients.

Using immunoSEQ multiplex PCR, the repertoire was profiled, and TCRdb retains in-frame clones only, with some absent. The sample gives about 150,000 clones, 90% to 95% of which show up once; roughly 1.6% is in the top ten. The sequencing used peripheral blood, collected 28 days after the second AZD1222 dose. The J gene is TRBJ1-6, the V gene TRBV28; D might be TRBD1 (6 bases). The clonotype comes from an adult who received the AZD1222 COVID-19 vaccine. CDR3 in DNA: TGTGCCAGCAGCCCTAACGTGAGGGGGGTATATAATTCACCCCTCCACTTT. Translation gives CASSPNVRGVYNSPLHF.